Below, 27 T cell receptor beta chains from the same sample are listed, as sequenced in a study of T-cell reconstitution after alpha-beta-depleted transplantation in children. Unique molecular identifiers were built into the TCRbeta library. TCRdb itself ran the PCR reads through MiXCR, one entry per CDR3 protein. The sample consists of approximately 240,000 distinct CDR3 sequences, 9.5% to 13% of them appearing once. The source material was PBMCs, sampled before TCRalphabeta/CD19-depleted stem cell transplant. The receptor set was obtained from a child less than two years old with acute myeloid leukemia, due to receive a stem cell transplant.

This clonotype occurred many times. CDR3 protein: CASSSAPGALEQYF. CDR3 bases: TGCGCCAGCAGCTCGGCCCCGGGTGCCCTGGAGCAGTACTTC. The chain is built from TRBV5-1 and TRBJ2-7; D gene uncertain. The V end lost 3 bases, the J end lost 7 bases, and 17 bases lay between the germline ends. The CDR3 sequence is 14 residues long. Germline CDR1 reads SGHRS; CDR2 reads YFSETQ.

This clonotype showed up many times. The J gene is TRBJ1-1, the V gene TRBV5-1, with D possibly TRBD1 on 5 matching bases. The germline V gene encodes CDR1 SGHRS and CDR2 YFSETQ. The V and J ends lost 0 bases and 1 base respectively, with 19 bases between them. The CDR3 sequence is 18 residues long. Here the CDR3 reads CASSLGGGTSLRNTEAFF. As DNA, the CDR3 is TGCGCCAGCAGCTTGGGGGGAGGGACTTCTCTCCGGAACACTGAAGCTTTCTTT.

This clonotype was detected ten times or more. The chain employs TRBV20-1 and TRBJ2-1; no firm D call. From germline, CDR1 is DFQATT and CDR2 SNEGSKA (reference sequence). The CDR3 has 12 residues. V lost 3 bases and J 3 bases, leaving 6 bases between the germline ends. In DNA, the CDR3 is TGCAGTGCTAGGTCCCACTACAATGAGCAGTTCTTC. Its translation: CSARSHYNEQFF.

There are many counts of this clonotype. The rearrangement uses TRBV7-9 and TRBJ2-3; no reliable D call. CDR3 length equals 12 residues. V lost 5 bases and J 4 bases, leaving 7 bases between the germline ends. Germline V gene data show CDR1 as SEHNR and CDR2 as FQNEAQ (reference sequence). CDR3 amino acids: CASSQSSDTQYF. The CDR3 DNA sequence: TGTGCCAGCAGCCAGAGTTCAGATACGCAGTATTTT. The whole variable domain, filled in from reference TRBV7-9 and TRBJ2-3, reads DTGVSQNPRHKITKRGQNVTFRCDPISEHNRLYWYRQTLGQGPEFLTYFQNEAQLEKSRLLSDRFSAERPKGSFSTLEIQRTEQGDSAMYLCASSQSSDTQYFGPGTRLTVL.

The sample holds many counts of this clonotype. The CDR3 nucleotides are TGTGCCAGCGGTAGGGGAGATACGCAGTATTTT. It is translated as CASGRGDTQYF. This chain joins TRBV12-3 or TRBV12-4 and TRBJ2-3, with D perhaps matching TRBD1 (5 bases). V shed 8 bases and J shed 5 bases, with 8 bases lying between them. This CDR3 is 11 amino acids long.

At least ten counts were recorded for this clonotype. This chain connects TRBV9 to TRBJ1-2; no firm D call. The germline gives CDR1 SGDLS, CDR2 YYNGEE. This CDR3 has 12 amino acids. Between the trimmed V and J ends, which lost 4 bases and 4 bases, there was a span of 8 bases. The CDR3 here is CASSSGSYGYTF. CDR3 in DNA: TGTGCCAGCAGCTCTGGCAGCTATGGCTACACCTTC.

At least ten counts were recorded for this clonotype. The genes are TRBV2 and TRBJ2-7; weak D call: TRBD2 (5 bases). V gave up 7 bases and J gave up 5 bases, with 15 bases separating them. Looked up from germline, CDR1 is SNHLY and CDR2 is FYNNEI. The CDR3 is made up of 13 amino acids. The CDR3 DNA reads TGTGCCAGCAACCTCGAAAAGGGAGACGAGCAGTACTTC. It is translated as CASNLEKGDEQYF. The whole variable domain, filled in from reference TRBV2 and TRBJ2-7, reads EPEVTQTPSHQVTQMGQEVILRCVPISNHLYFYWYRQILGQKVEFLVSFYNNEISEKSEIFDDQFSVERPDGSNFTLKIRSTKLEDSAMYFCASNLEKGDEQYFGPGTRLTVT.

The table lists this clonotype with many counts. V gene TRBV20-1 combines with J gene TRBJ1-2; TRBD1 might be the D (5 bases). The CDR3 runs 13 residues. CDR1 DFQATT and CDR2 SNEGSKA come from the germline V gene (reference sequence). Deletions cut 0 bases from V and 0 bases from J, with 5 bases between. As DNA, the CDR3 is TGCAGTGCTAGAGAAGGGGCTAACTATGGCTACACCTTC. Encoded protein: CSAREGANYGYTF.

The chain's CDR3 is CSARGPPGLAGAQSSYEQYF. CDR3 bases: TGCAGTGCTAGGGGGCCTCCGGGACTAGCGGGGGCCCAATCCTCCTACGAGCAGTACTTC. The chain has TRBV20-1 and TRBJ2-7, with TRBD2 matching 14 bases. The CDR3 consists of 20 residues. The germline V gene has CDR1 DFQATT and CDR2 SNEGSKA (reference sequence). The V gene end was trimmed by 3 bases and the J gene end by 0 bases; junction bases not matched to a gene: 16.

This clonotype has a count of ten or more. Here the CDR3 DNA reads TGTGCCAGCAGTGATAGGGTTAGTTTATACAATGAGCAGTTCTTC. Protein sequence: CASSDRVSLYNEQFF. The chain has TRBV25-1 and TRBJ2-1; D remains unclear. Germline V gene data show CDR1 as MGHDK and CDR2 as SYGVNS. Trimming stripped 3 bases from V and 4 bases from J, with 13 bases between. CDR3 length: 15 residues.

This clonotype was found many times. The gene calls are TRBV4-3 and TRBJ2-7, with D maybe TRBD1 (6 bases). Trimming left V 0 bases short and J 5 bases short, with 14 bases between. The CDR3 contains 15 residues. Germline-derived CDR1 and CDR2 are LGHNA and YSLEER. For the CDR3, the DNA is TGCGCCAGCAGCCAAGATGCGCACAGGGACAACGAGCAGTACTTC. Its protein is CASSQDAHRDNEQYF.

Turning to this clonotype: Possible read error: a much larger clone is one base away. This chain connects TRBV2 to TRBJ2-3; D might be TRBD2 (6 bases). CDR3 length equals 13 residues. Germline V CDR1 and CDR2: SNHLY, FYNNEI. Here the CDR3 DNA reads TGTACCAGCAGTGAAGGCGGGGCGCATACGCAGTATTTT. Amino acid sequence: CTSSEGGAHTQYF.

This clonotype was observed at least ten times. This sequence joins TRBV29-1 and TRBJ2-7; possibly TRBD1 for D (5 bases). V was trimmed by 1 base and J by 7 bases, leaving 11 bases between them. CDR1 is SQVTM, CDR2 ANQGSEA, per germline. CDR3 size: 12 residues. This CDR3 is CSVEGTGKEQYF. The CDR3 coding sequence is TGCAGCGTTGAAGGTACAGGCAAAGAGCAGTACTTC.

This clonotype was seen repeatedly, ten times or more. The rearrangement joins TRBV5-6 to TRBJ1-1; D might be TRBD1 (6 bases). Germline V gene data show CDR1 as SGHDT and CDR2 as YYEEEE. This CDR3 region has 13 residues. V was shortened by 2 bases and J by 10 bases, with 15 bases between the two germline ends. CDR3 DNA: TGTGCCAGCAGCTTTCGGAAAACAGGGTTAGCTTTCTTT. This translates into CASSFRKTGLAFF.

The chain uses TRBV20-1 and TRBJ2-1; 10 positions match TRBD2. V was pared by 3 bases and J by 0 bases, with 5 bases of the junction left unmatched. The CDR3 runs to 16 residues. Germline CDR1 reads DFQATT; CDR2 reads SNEGSKA (reference sequence). The CDR3 region is CSARTSGSSSYNEQFF. The DNA of the CDR3 is TGCAGTGCTAGGACTAGCGGGTCTTCCTCCTACAATGAGCAGTTCTTC.

Ten or more counts support this clonotype. The V call is TRBV5-1, the J call TRBJ1-4, with 9 positions matching TRBD1. Unmatched junction bases numbered 8, after V lost 3 bases and J lost 5 bases. The germline gives CDR1 SGHRS, CDR2 YFSETQ. The length of the CDR3 is 16 residues. The CDR3 region has the DNA TGCGCCAGCAGCTCCGGGACAGGGTCCCAAAATGAAAAACTGTTTTTT. This codes for CASSSGTGSQNEKLFF.

This clonotype has a count of ten or more. The rearrangement uses TRBV5-1 and TRBJ2-5; the match to TRBD2 covers 12 bases. This CDR3 has 15 amino acids. Germline assignment: CDR1 SGHRS and CDR2 YFSETQ. The J segment lost 3 bases and the V segment lost 7 bases, leaving 7 bases of the junction unmatched. CDR3 DNA: TGCGCCAGCGATAAGGGACTAGCGGGTAAAGAGACCCAGTACTTC. This sequence encodes CASDKGLAGKETQYF.

This clonotype came up many times. This chain uses TRBV18 with TRBJ1-4; TRBD1 matches 8 bases. J gave up 5 bases and V 4 bases, and 3 bases lay outside the gene matches. Germline assignment: CDR1 KGHSH and CDR2 LQKENI. CDR3 length: 14 residues. CDR3 loop: CASSQTGANEKLFF. CDR3 nucleotides: TGTGCCAGCTCACAGACAGGGGCGAATGAAAAACTGTTTTTT.

This clonotype was recorded at least ten times. The genes are TRBV7-2 and TRBJ2-1; 9 bases agree with TRBD2. Germline V CDR1 and CDR2: SGHTA, FQGNSA. Trimming took 4 bases from V and 10 from J; bases not matched to a gene: 17. The length of the CDR3 is 17 residues. The CDR3 coding sequence is TGTGCCAGCAGCTCCCGGGGTTTAGCGGGAGCCCCCCACGAGCAGTTCTTC. Translation: CASSSRGLAGAPHEQFF.

The CDR3 spells CASSQRDREVKETQYF. The CDR3 DNA sequence: TGTGCCAGCAGCCAACGGGACAGGGAGGTCAAAGAGACCCAGTACTTC. The chain employs TRBV5-4 and TRBJ2-5; 9 positions agree with TRBD1. From germline, CDR1 is SGHNT and CDR2 YYREEE (reference sequence). The CDR3 is 16 amino acids. V shed 4 bases, J shed 3 bases, and the junction held 10 bases outside the gene matches.

This clonotype was picked up a small number of times. The rearrangement links TRBV11-3 to TRBJ2-3, with a weak D call TRBD1 (6 bases). CDR3 length equals 15 residues. Germline V CDR1 and CDR2: SGHNT, YENEEA. Trimming pared 0 bases from V and 6 bases from J, leaving 13 bases between. DNA of the CDR3: TGTGCCAGCAGCTTAGATCGAGTCCAGGGGGATACGCAGTATTTT. This gives the protein CASSLDRVQGDTQYF. Full variable domain (missing parts from reference TRBV11-3 and TRBJ2-3): EAGVVQSPRYKIIEKKQPVAFWCNPISGHNTLYWYLQNLGQGPELLIRYENEEAVDDSQLPKDRFSAERLKGVDSTLKIQPAELGDSAVYLCASSLDRVQGDTQYFGPGTRLTVL.

This clonotype has just a few counts. The chain has TRBV5-8 and TRBJ2-7; possibly TRBD1 for D (6 bases). This CDR3 is built from 14 residues. V gave up 0 bases and J gave up 3 bases, with 10 bases separating them. CDR1 and CDR2 (germline): SGHTS, YDEGEE. The CDR3 nucleotides read TGTGCCAGCAGCTTGGGAAACAGGGACTACGAGCAGTACTTC. It yields the protein CASSLGNRDYEQYF.

This clonotype was detected a few times. The junction does not match germline at one end; this may be a read error. This rearrangement joins TRBV12-3 or TRBV12-4 to TRBJ2-1; TRBD2 matches 10 bases. This CDR3 is built from 15 residues. CDR3 in amino acids: CASSLRRNKREGRVF. CDR3 nucleotide sequence: TGTGCCAGCAGTTTAAGGAGGAATAAGCGGGAGGGTAGGGTCTTC.

This clonotype was seen repeatedly, ten times or more. The chain couples TRBV12-3 or TRBV12-4 to TRBJ1-5; D is possibly TRBD1 (5 bases). CDR3 length: 14 amino acids. V shed 7 bases and J shed 5 bases, with 15 bases lying between them. CDR3 region: CASNPGPPDQPQHF. Here the CDR3 DNA reads TGTGCCAGCAATCCGGGACCTCCCGATCAGCCCCAGCATTTT.

This clonotype was found many times. V and J are TRBV2 and TRBJ2-2; D gene ambiguous. Deletions cut 4 bases from V and 3 bases from J, with 9 bases between. Germline V gives CDR1 SNHLY, CDR2 FYNNEI. This CDR3 has 14 residues. CDR3 DNA: TGTGCCAGCAGTGTGAACGGATACACCGGGGAGCTGTTTTTT. Its protein product is CASSVNGYTGELFF.

This clonotype has a count of ten or more. One junction end does not reproduce the germline sequence, and a read error may be involved. The chain uses TRBV7-8 and TRBJ1-2; D might be TRBD1 (6 bases). Germline-derived CDR1 and CDR2 are SGHVS and FQNEAQ. The CDR3 is 15 residues long. For the CDR3, the DNA is TGTGCCAGCAGCCCGCTACAGGGAAGGGGTGTTATAGTCTCCTTC. Protein product: CASSPLQGRGVIVSF.

This clonotype has a count of ten or more. This may be a read error: a much more frequent sequence differs by one nucleotide. The chain uses TRBV20-1 and TRBJ2-7; TRBD2 might be the D (5 bases). V was clipped by 3 bases and J by 2 bases, with 5 bases between them. The CDR3 consists of 11 residues. CDR1 DFQATT and CDR2 SNEGSKA come from the germline V gene (reference sequence). The CDR3 loop is CSASGTYEQYF. The CDR3 DNA follows: TGCAGTGCTAGCGGGACCTACGAGCAGTACTTC.